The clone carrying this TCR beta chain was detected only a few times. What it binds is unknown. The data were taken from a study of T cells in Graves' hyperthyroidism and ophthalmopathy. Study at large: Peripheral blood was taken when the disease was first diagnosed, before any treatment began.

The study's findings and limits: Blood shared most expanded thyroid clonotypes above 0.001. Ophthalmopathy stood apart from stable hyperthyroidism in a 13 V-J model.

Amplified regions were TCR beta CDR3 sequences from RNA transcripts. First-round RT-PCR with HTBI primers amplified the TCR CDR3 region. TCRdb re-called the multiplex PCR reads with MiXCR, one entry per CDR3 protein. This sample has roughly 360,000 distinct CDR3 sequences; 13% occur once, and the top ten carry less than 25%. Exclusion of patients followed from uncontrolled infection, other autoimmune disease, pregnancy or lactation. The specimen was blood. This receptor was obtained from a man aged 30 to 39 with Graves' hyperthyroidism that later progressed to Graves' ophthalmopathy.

The CDR3 region has the DNA TGCAGTGTACCCGTTGTTGTTGGCGGAACCACAGATACGCAGTATTTT. The encoded protein is CSVPVVVGGTTDTQYF. The rearrangement links TRBV20-1 to TRBJ2-3; D unresolved. Germline CDR1 is DFQATT and CDR2 is SNEGSKA (reference sequence). The V end was cut by 7 bases, the J end by 2 bases, with 22 bases between. This CDR3 has 16 amino acids.